These 4 T cell receptor beta chains were sequenced from one sample in a study of T cells after yellow fever vaccination (dated by TCRdb to between 2017 and 2020). This sample's treatment or condition label indicates: live attenuated yellow fever vaccine strain. The library was built by means of 5' RACE. Instrument on record: Illumina HiSeq 2500. TCRdb applied fastp at Q25 and MiXCR to the public reads, then kept only in-frame beta chains. Entries that share a CDR3 protein sequence are merged under the most common genes and DNA. In this sample the table shows 50,000 or so distinct CDR3 sequences, 7.4% of which occur a single time. 25% to 35% of the sample is in the top ten clones. The material was CD8+ T cells sorted from PBMCs, obtained roughly 14 days after the first yellow fever vaccination. These TCRs come from a man aged 18 to 29 who received the YFV17D yellow fever vaccine.

This clonotype was counted at least ten times. The genes are TRBV7-2 and TRBJ2-3; TRBD2 matches 7 bases. The CDR3 contains 16 residues. Losses at the gene ends were 5 bases for V and 0 bases for J; bases not matched to a gene: 8. Germline CDR1 is SGHTA and CDR2 is FQGNSA. The CDR3 DNA sequence: TGTGCCAGCAGCCAGCGACTAGCTGCCAGCACAGATACGCAGTATTTT. This sequence encodes CASSQRLAASTDTQYF.

This clonotype has ten or more counts. The chain has TRBV18 and TRBJ1-6, with D unclear. Trimming took off 11 bases at V and 0 bases at J, with 14 bases between the two ends. Germline assignment: CDR1 KGHSH and CDR2 LQKENI. This CDR3 is built from 15 residues. The CDR3 reads CAGARESSYNSPLHF. DNA for the CDR3: TGTGCCGGCGCTAGGGAAAGCTCCTATAATTCACCCCTCCACTTT.

This clonotype came up a few times. V and J are TRBV12-3 or TRBV12-4 and TRBJ1-4, with no clear D. The CDR3 totals 13 residues. V dropped 6 bases and J dropped 4 bases, with 9 bases sitting between them. The CDR3 region has the DNA TGTGCCAGCAGAGGTCGGAGTAATGAAAAACTGTTTTTT. The encoded protein is CASRGRSNEKLFF.

This clonotype has just a few counts. This sequence joins TRBV5-4 and TRBJ2-1; no reliable D call. V was trimmed by 3 bases and J by 2 bases, leaving 9 bases between them. This CDR3 region has 14 residues. Germline CDR1 and CDR2: SGHNT and YYREEE (reference sequence). CDR3 in amino acids: CASSWGSAYNEQFF. The CDR3 DNA sequence: TGTGCCAGCAGCTGGGGAAGCGCCTACAATGAGCAGTTCTTC.